The next 12 T cell receptor beta chains were all read from a single sample in a study of blood T cells in healthy people across ages. The second PCR ran about 6 to 11 cycles with a sample-barcoded 5' primer and J-beta primers. TCRdb redid the calling of the 5' RACE reads with MiXCR, one entry per CDR3 protein. Found here are around 400,000 distinct CDR3 sequences, roughly half of them singletons; the top ten hold around 53%. The sequenced material came from blood. These receptors all come from a man aged 55 to 70 in good health.

The chain couples TRBV21-1 to TRBJ2-6; the D segment call TRBD1 is taken from the table without a DNA check. TRBV21-1 is a pseudogene. This CDR3 region has 18 residues. CDR3 region: CASSRRTGRILGANVLTF. The CDR3 region has the DNA TGTGCCAGCAGCAGAAGAACAGGCCGCATCCTGGGGGCCAACGTCCTGACTTTC.

This clonotype came up a few times. The genes are TRBV9 and TRBJ2-3; a weak D match, TRBD1 (9 bases). Germline V gene sequence: CDR1 SGDLS, CDR2 YYNGEE. Trimming removed 4 bases at V and 2 bases at J, with 20 bases between. This CDR3 is built from 17 residues. CDR3 protein: CASSPRGGTGNTDTQYF. The CDR3, as DNA: TGTGCCAGCAGCCCACGGGGGGGGACAGGGAACACAGATACGCAGTATTTT.

This clonotype appeared many times. The rearrangement uses TRBV28 and TRBJ2-3; 13 bases match TRBD2. The CDR3 is made up of 17 amino acids. V was clipped by 2 bases and J by 2 bases; unmatched bases: 4. The V gene's germline CDR1 is MDHEN and CDR2 SYDVKM. CDR3 amino acids: CASSLGGLAGSTDTQYF. Written as DNA, the CDR3 is TGTGCCAGCAGTTTAGGGGGACTAGCGGGATCCACAGATACGCAGTATTTT.

V usage is TRBV6-2 or TRBV6-3 and J usage is TRBJ2-1; 13 nucleotides match TRBD2. Germline loops: CDR1 MNHEY, CDR2 SVGEGT. This CDR3 comprises 18 residues. The ends lost 0 bases at V and 3 bases at J; junction bases unmatched: 5. CDR3 loop: CASSYSPTSGGIYNEQFF. The CDR3 DNA sequence: TGTGCCAGCAGTTACTCCCCGACTAGCGGGGGGATCTACAATGAGCAGTTCTTC.

The CDR3 DNA sequence: TGCGCCAGCAGCCCCGCCGGACAGATGAACACTGAAGCTTTCTTT. Its protein is CASSPAGQMNTEAFF. This rearrangement joins TRBV5-1 to TRBJ1-1; D may be TRBD1 (6 bases). Trimming removed 4 bases at V and 0 bases at J, with 13 bases between. Looked up from germline, CDR1 is SGHRS and CDR2 is YFSETQ. The length of the CDR3 is 15 residues.

In this sample, this clonotype turned up a few times. J is TRBJ2-3 and V is TRBV20-1; no definite D call. Germline lookup yields CDR1 DFQATT and CDR2 SNEGSKA (reference sequence). V shed 5 bases and J shed 2 bases, with 14 bases lying between them. This CDR3 has 14 amino acids. As DNA, the CDR3 is TGCAGTGCTCCCCGACTCGATACCACAGATACGCAGTATTTT. Translating it yields CSAPRLDTTDTQYF.

The rearrangement uses TRBV28 and TRBJ2-1, with D perhaps TRBD1 or TRBD2 (6 bases each). Germline V gene sequence: CDR1 MDHEN, CDR2 SYDVKM. V gave up 5 bases and J gave up 5 bases, with 13 bases separating them. This CDR3 is built from 14 residues. The CDR3 reads CASSRRDTNNEQFF. The CDR3 nucleotides are TGTGCCAGCAGTAGGCGGGACACAAACAATGAGCAGTTCTTC.

The chain links TRBV3-1 to TRBJ1-2, with D perhaps matching TRBD1 (5 bases). The CDR3 covers 14 residues. CDR1 and CDR2 from the germline V gene are LGHDT and YNNKEL (reference sequence). The V end was cut by 2 bases, the J end by 2 bases, with 9 bases between. CDR3 DNA: TGTGCCAGCAGCCAAAATAACAGGAACTATGGCTACACCTTC. This encodes CASSQNNRNYGYTF.

The chain combines TRBV25-1 with TRBJ2-6; possibly TRBD1 for D (5 bases). The germline gives CDR1 MGHDK, CDR2 SYGVNS. The CDR3 covers 15 residues. V shed 4 bases and J shed 2 bases, with 9 bases lying between them. The CDR3, as DNA: TGTGCCAGCAGTGGTAGGGGTGCTGGGGCCAACGTCCTGACTTTC. Protein sequence: CASSGRGAGANVLTF.

The CDR3 DNA reads as TGTGCCAGCACCACACCCCCGGGACAGGGTAAGAATGAGCAGTTCTTC. It specifies CASTTPPGQGKNEQFF. V is TRBV12-3 or TRBV12-4 and J is TRBJ2-1; the match to TRBD1 covers 9 bases. The junction had 14 bases not matched to a gene; V was cut back by 7 bases and J by 7 bases. This CDR3 is 16 amino acids long.

Many counts were recorded for this clonotype. The CDR3 DNA is TGTGCCAGCAGCCAAGATCCGGTGGCCCTGACTTTCTATAATTCACCCCTCCACTTT. This encodes CASSQDPVALTFYNSPLHF. The rearrangement joins TRBV4-2 to TRBJ1-6; D ambiguous. Germline CDR1 LGHNA, CDR2 YNFKEQ. V shed 0 bases and J shed 3 bases, with 18 bases lying between them. The CDR3 loop spans 19 amino acids.

The rearrangement links TRBV12-3 or TRBV12-4 to TRBJ1-1; D remains ambiguous. V was trimmed by 2 bases and J by 3 bases, leaving 10 bases between them. This CDR3 comprises 14 residues. The CDR3 reads CASSLSRLHTEAFF. The DNA for the CDR3 is TGTGCCAGCAGTTTAAGTCGGTTACACACTGAAGCTTTCTTT.